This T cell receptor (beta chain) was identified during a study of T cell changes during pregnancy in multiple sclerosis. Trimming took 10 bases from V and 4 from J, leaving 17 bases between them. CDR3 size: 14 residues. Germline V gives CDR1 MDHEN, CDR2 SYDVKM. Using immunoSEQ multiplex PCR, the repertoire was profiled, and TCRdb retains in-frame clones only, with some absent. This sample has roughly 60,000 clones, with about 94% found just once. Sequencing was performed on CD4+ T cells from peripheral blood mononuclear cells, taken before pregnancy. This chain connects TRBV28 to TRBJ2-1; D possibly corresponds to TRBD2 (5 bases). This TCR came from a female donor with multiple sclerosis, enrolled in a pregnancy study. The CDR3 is CATLKGSQYNEQFF. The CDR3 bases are TGTGCCACCCTCAAAGGGAGTCAGTACAATGAGCAGTTCTTC.